The rows below give T cell receptor beta chains drawn from one sample of a study of cytomegalovirus exposure and HLA in healthy donors. TCRdb's copy holds only in-frame clones and misses some; the assay was immunoSEQ multiplex PCR. This table holds about 150,000 clones, approximately 80% found once. Sequenced sample: PBMCs. These receptors were obtained from a male donor in good health and CMV-seronegative. Each CDR3 is given with its conserved first and last residue. The D gene is left open where the match is weak. Clone size is given for some rows only: seen once, a few or many times, or a class if the clone is expanded.

j_call d_call v_call clone_size cdr3_aa cdr3_nt
TRBJ2-7 TRBD1 TRBV4-3 - CASSQEVQVTGPYEQYF TGCGCCAGCAGCCAAGAGGTCCAGGTGACAGGGCCCTACGAGCAGTACTTC
TRBJ2-1 TRBD1 TRBV5-4 - CASSQTGGTYNEQFF TGTGCCAGCAGCCAAACAGGGGGCACCTACAATGAGCAGTTCTTC
TRBJ2-7 - TRBV4-3 - CASSQDLVRLTHEQYF TGCGCCAGCAGCCAAGATCTTGTCAGGCTTACCCACGAGCAGTACTTC
TRBJ1-2 - TRBV27 - CASSLSGVNYGYTF TGTGCCAGCAGTTTATCAGGGGTGAACTATGGCTACACCTTC
TRBJ1-5 TRBD1 TRBV28 - CASSPWDRGEPQHF TGTGCCAGCAGCCCCTGGGACAGGGGGGAGCCCCAGCATTTT
TRBJ1-4 TRBD1 TRBV19 - CASSSDRGGEKLFF TGTGCCAGTAGCTCGGACAGGGGTGGAGAAAAACTGTTTTTT
TRBJ1-2 - TRBV27 - CASSPFKLYGYTF TGTGCCAGCAGTCCGTTCAAACTCTATGGCTACACCTTC
TRBJ1-5 - TRBV28 - CASSPPGANQPQHF TGTGCCAGCAGTCCTCCAGGGGCCAATCAGCCCCAGCATTTT
TRBJ2-5 TRBD2 TRBV5-6 - CASSPGGGYQETQYF TGTGCCAGCAGCCCCGGGGGGGGTTACCAAGAGACCCAGTACTTC
TRBJ2-3 - TRBV28 - CASSNLRTDTQYF TGTGCCAGCAGTAATCTTCGGACAGATACGCAGTATTTT
TRBJ2-3 - TRBV6-5 - CASSYGGLSPRTQYF TGTGCCAGCAGTTACGGCGGCCTCTCCCCCCGTACGCAGTATTTT
TRBJ2-4 TRBD1 TRBV5-4 once CASSAFGTGGNIQYF TGTGCCAGCAGCGCATTCGGGACAGGGGGGAACATTCAGTACTTC
TRBJ2-5 TRBD2 TRBV13 - CASSLDRLAGAETQYF TGTGCCAGCAGCTTAGATCGACTAGCGGGAGCAGAGACCCAGTACTTC
TRBJ2-3 - TRBV14 - CASSHPKGGTDTQYF TGTGCCAGCAGCCACCCTAAGGGGGGCACAGATACGCAGTATTTT
TRBJ2-3 - TRBV10-3 - CAISERRGRGTDTQYF TGTGCCATCAGTGAGAGGAGGGGGCGCGGCACAGATACGCAGTATTTT
TRBJ2-7 TRBD1 TRBV23-1 - CASSHRRGQNEQYF TGCGCCAGCAGTCACCGCAGGGGGCAGAACGAGCAGTACTTC
TRBJ2-5 - TRBV19 - CASSIRGAGEETQYF TGTGCCAGTAGTATTCGGGGGGCTGGCGAAGAGACCCAGTACTTC
TRBJ2-3 - TRBV5-6 few CASRLAGDTQYF TGTGCCAGCAGACTAGCCGGAGATACGCAGTATTTT
TRBJ2-3 TRBD1 TRBV9 - CASSTQDRAGDTQYF TGTGCCAGCAGCACCCAGGACAGGGCAGGGGATACGCAGTATTTT
TRBJ2-3 - TRBV6-5 - CASRRRQGTDTQYF TGTGCCAGCAGAAGGAGGCAGGGCACAGATACGCAGTATTTT
TRBJ1-1 - TRBV2 - CASSEYRVGSTEAFF TGTGCCAGCAGTGAATACAGGGTGGGTAGCACTGAAGCTTTCTTT
TRBJ2-7 TRBD1 TRBV6-1 few CASGAGDRDEQYF TGTGCCAGTGGGGCCGGGGACAGGGACGAGCAGTACTTC
TRBJ1-1 - TRBV13 - CASSLEAAMNTEAFF TGTGCCAGCAGCTTAGAAGCGGCGATGAACACTGAAGCTTTCTTT
TRBJ2-2 TRBD2 TRBV5-6 - CASSLDGASGVNTGELFF TGTGCCAGCAGCCTGGACGGGGCTAGCGGGGTTAACACCGGGGAGCTGTTTTTT
TRBJ1-4 - TRBV23-1 - CASSKRKDKEKLFF TGCGCCAGCAGTAAGAGGAAGGACAAAGAAAAACTGTTTTTT
TRBJ2-7 TRBD2 TRBV30 once CAWSRKVLAGIQGSYEQYF TGTGCCTGGAGTAGGAAGGTGCTAGCGGGAATCCAAGGTTCCTACGAGCAGTACTTC
TRBJ2-1 TRBD1 TRBV6-6 - CASSGQGDFSYNEQFF TGTGCCAGCAGTGGACAGGGGGATTTCTCCTACAATGAGCAGTTCTTC
TRBJ2-1 - TRBV7-9 - CASSSKLSGDEQFF TGTGCCAGCAGCTCCAAACTCTCGGGTGATGAGCAGTTCTTC
TRBJ2-1 TRBD1 TRBV5-1 - CASSLGRGTYNEQFF TGCGCCAGCAGCTTGGGCAGGGGGACCTACAATGAGCAGTTCTTC
TRBJ2-5 TRBD1 TRBV11-2 - CASSYLTGARETQYF TGTGCCAGCAGCTATCTAACAGGGGCGAGGGAGACCCAGTACTTC
TRBJ2-1 - TRBV7-3 few CASSPRRSDEQFF TGTGCCAGCAGCCCCCGACGCAGCGATGAGCAGTTCTTC
TRBJ1-2 TRBD1 TRBV2 - CASSEVPGGSYGYTF TGTGCCAGCAGTGAAGTCCCAGGGGGCAGCTATGGCTACACCTTC
TRBJ2-7 TRBD1 TRBV7-2 - CASSLSTGGYEQYF TGTGCCAGCAGCTTATCGACAGGGGGGTACGAGCAGTACTTC
TRBJ1-6 TRBD1 TRBV5-5 - CASSGDREGSPLHF TGTGCCAGCAGCGGGGACAGGGAGGGTTCACCCCTCCACTTT
TRBJ2-5 TRBD1 TRBV6-1 - CASSPGTGQETQYF TGTGCCAGCTCGCCAGGGACAGGGCAAGAGACCCAGTACTTC
TRBJ2-3 TRBD2 TRBV19 once CASSIGRTSGTDTQYF TGTGCCAGTAGTATCGGTAGGACTAGCGGAACAGATACGCAGTATTTT
TRBJ2-1 TRBD2 TRBV29-1 - CSPGLADTYNEQFF TGCAGCCCAGGACTAGCCGATACCTACAATGAGCAGTTCTTC
TRBJ2-3 TRBD2 TRBV19 few CASTGTSSNTQYF TGTGCCAGTACCGGGACTAGCAGTAATACGCAGTATTTT